A single sample gave rise to the 13 T cell receptor beta chains below, sequenced in a study of response to subunit inactivated influenza vaccine. TCRdb independently ran MiXCR on the RT-PCR reads; one entry per CDR3 protein. Of hundreds of thousands of distinct CDR3 sequences detected, more than 11% appear once; the ten largest clones hold less than 9%. This material consisted of PBMCs from blood, taken less than 15 days before vaccination. All receptors come from a man over 45 who received an inactivated influenza vaccine.

This chain uses TRBV5-1 with TRBJ2-1; possibly TRBD2 for D (6 bases). This CDR3 has 15 amino acids. Trimming took off 2 bases at V and 3 bases at J, with 12 bases between the two ends. Germline values: CDR1 SGHRS, CDR2 YFSETQ. The CDR3 nucleotides read TGCGCCAGCAGCTTCTCGGGGGATGGCTACAATGAGCAGTTCTTC. Translating it yields CASSFSGDGYNEQFF. The full variable domain, with the rest looked up from reference TRBV5-1 and TRBJ2-1, is KAGVTQTPRYLIKTRGQQVTLSCSPISGHRSVSWYQQTPGQGLQFLFEYFSETQRNKGNFPGRFSGRQFSNSRSEMNVSTLELGDSALYLCASSFSGDGYNEQFFGPGTRLTVL.

V and J are TRBV5-1 and TRBJ2-5; D possibly corresponds to TRBD1 (6 bases). The V end lost 3 bases, the J end lost 5 bases, and 14 bases lay between the germline ends. Germline CDR1 and CDR2: SGHRS and YFSETQ. The CDR3 covers 14 residues. The CDR3 is CASSYQHQGETQYF. In nucleotides, the CDR3 is TGCGCCAGCAGCTACCAACACCAGGGGGAGACCCAGTACTTC.

V gene TRBV20-1 combines with J gene TRBJ1-2; 7 bases line up with TRBD1. After removal of 6 bases from V and 4 bases from J, the junction contained 5 bases not matched to a gene. This CDR3 comprises 12 residues. Germline V gene sequence: CDR1 DFQATT, CDR2 SNEGSKA (reference sequence). The CDR3 reads CSARDSLYGYTF. DNA for the CDR3: TGCAGTGCACGGGACAGCCTCTATGGCTACACCTTC.

This clonotype was counted only a few times. This chain joins TRBV12-3 or TRBV12-4 and TRBJ2-6; unclear D gene. The CDR3 loop spans 14 amino acids. Trimming took off 6 bases at V and 0 bases at J, with 6 bases between the two ends. CDR3 in DNA: TGTGCCAGCAGCCCCGCCTCTGGGGCCAACGTCCTGACTTTC. Amino acids: CASSPASGANVLTF.

In its sample, this clonotype was seen a few times. V usage is TRBV20-1 and J usage is TRBJ2-7; D remains unclear. Trimming took 3 bases from V and 6 from J, leaving 18 bases between them. The CDR3 consists of 14 residues. The germline V gene has CDR1 DFQATT and CDR2 SNEGSKA (reference sequence). CDR3 in DNA: TGCAGTGCTAGGGTCCCCGCGACTCCTACCGAGCAGTACTTC. Its translation: CSARVPATPTEQYF.

This clonotype has a single count. The rearrangement links TRBV28 to TRBJ2-7, with TRBD1 matching 10 bases. The J segment lost 12 bases and the V segment lost 6 bases, leaving 11 bases of the junction unmatched. CDR3 length: 13 amino acids. Germline-derived CDR1 and CDR2 are MDHEN and SYDVKM. The CDR3 protein is CASSRQGAGSSYF. CDR3 nucleotides: TGTGCCAGCAGCCGACAGGGGGCGGGTTCATCGTACTTC.

CDR3 sequence (DNA): TGTGCCACCAGTGATCCATACCAGGGGGAGCTGGCTGGGGCCAACGTCCTGACTTTC. It is translated as CATSDPYQGELAGANVLTF. The V gene is TRBV24-1, the J gene TRBJ2-6; TRBD1 matches 7 bases. Germline V gene data show CDR1 as KGHDR and CDR2 as SFDVKD. CDR3 length: 19 residues. V shed 3 bases, J shed 2 bases, and the junction held 12 bases outside the gene matches.

The J gene is TRBJ2-7, the V gene TRBV7-9; TRBD2 might be the D (5 bases). Trimming took off 5 bases at V and 2 bases at J, with 13 bases between the two ends. This CDR3 has 14 residues. Germline CDR1 reads SEHNR; CDR2 reads FQNEAQ (reference sequence). CDR3 protein: CASSAGLGTYEQYF. CDR3 nucleotides: TGTGCCAGCAGCGCCGGACTGGGTACCTACGAGCAGTACTTC.

This clonotype was seen a few times. This chain connects TRBV3-1 to TRBJ1-4; a weak D match, TRBD1 (6 bases). Germline V gives CDR1 LGHDT, CDR2 YNNKEL (reference sequence). The CDR3 has 12 residues. Trimming removed 0 bases from V and 14 bases from J, with 10 bases in between. The CDR3 spells CASSQEGALLFF. The DNA of the CDR3 is TGTGCCAGCAGCCAAGAGGGGGCCCTCCTGTTTTTT.

A few counts support this clonotype. The rearrangement links TRBV15 to TRBJ2-1, with a weak D call TRBD1 (5 bases). CDR3 length: 13 amino acids. Germline loops: CDR1 LNHNV, CDR2 YYDKDF (reference sequence). V was trimmed by 1 base and J by 9 bases, leaving 10 bases between them. The DNA for the CDR3 is TGTGCCACCAGCAGAGTGGACACCTTTGAGCAGTTCTTC. It specifies CATSRVDTFEQFF.

This clonotype was observed a few times. This rearrangement joins TRBV24-1 to TRBJ2-1; 7 bases fit TRBD2. Germline CDR1 is KGHDR and CDR2 is SFDVKD. Trimming took 9 bases from V and 7 from J; bases not matched to a gene: 11. This CDR3 has 14 residues. CDR3 sequence (DNA): TGTGCCACCCAACGGAGCGGGAAGGATAATGAGCAGTTCTTC. This codes for CATQRSGKDNEQFF.

The chain carries TRBV7-3 and TRBJ2-5; 10 positions match TRBD2. The CDR3 is made up of 15 amino acids. In germline, CDR1 is SGHTA, CDR2 FQGTGA. The CDR3 protein is CSCSLSSGSRETQYF. CDR3 DNA sequence: TGTTCCTGCAGCTTATCTAGCGGGAGTCGGGAGACCCAGTACTTC.

This clonotype appeared a few times. The rearrangement uses TRBV28 and TRBJ2-2; no clear D. Germline values: CDR1 MDHEN, CDR2 SYDVKM. With 6 bases removed from V and 0 bases from J, the gap between germline ends came to 14 bases. The CDR3 loop spans 16 amino acids. The CDR3 DNA follows: TGTGCCAGCAGAAACCTAGGACGGACGAACACCGGGGAGCTGTTTTTT. Translating gives CASRNLGRTNTGELFF.